These 29 T cell receptor beta chains were sequenced from one sample in a study of blood T cell repertoires in COVID-19. The protocol was immunoSEQ multiplex PCR, while the TCRdb copy is restricted to in-frame clones and leaves out a portion. The sample carries approximately 200,000 clones, about 81% recorded once. The sample taken for sequencing was peripheral blood. The receptors stem from a woman of 80 years or more with COVID-19, enrolled during active disease.

The sample holds a few counts of this clone. The chain joins TRBV2 to TRBJ2-2; TRBD1 aligns across 8 bases. The V gene end was trimmed by 8 bases and the J gene end by 1 base; junction bases not matched to a gene: 0. CDR1 is SNHLY, CDR2 FYNNEI, per germline. The CDR3 length is 13 residues. CDR3 in amino acids: CASGTGNTGELFF. The CDR3 DNA reads TGTGCCAGCGGGACAGGGAACACCGGGGAGCTGTTTTTT.

The V gene is TRBV5-1, the J gene TRBJ2-7; 12 bases are a match to TRBD2. With 0 bases clipped from V and 5 bases from J, the junction kept 9 bases outside the gene matches. The CDR3 spans 17 residues. Germline V gene sequence: CDR1 SGHRS, CDR2 YFSETQ. The DNA for the CDR3 is TGCGCCAGCAGCTTGGGTCTAGCGGGAGGGTCTGGGGACGAGCAGTACTTC. This codes for CASSLGLAGGSGDEQYF.

The chain recombines TRBV2 with TRBJ2-7; D perhaps matches TRBD1 (5 bases). The V end lost 5 bases, the J end lost 6 bases, and 11 bases lay between the germline ends. The germline gives CDR1 SNHLY, CDR2 FYNNEI. The CDR3 spans 12 residues. Written as DNA, the CDR3 is TGTGCCAGCAGTAGGGGAAGCTCCGAGCAGTACTTC. The encoded protein is CASSRGSSEQYF.

Only a few counts were recorded for this clone. V and J are TRBV18 and TRBJ2-7; 7 bases match TRBD2. The V and J ends lost 3 bases and 1 base, in that order; junction bases with no gene match: 18. Germline V gene data show CDR1 as KGHSH and CDR2 as LQKENI. The CDR3 runs 19 residues. CDR3 nucleotide sequence: TGTGCCAGCTCACCTCCAGCGGGGCGCGGGAGAGTTCCTTCCTACGAGCAGTACTTC. It translates to CASSPPAGRGRVPSYEQYF.

This clone was recorded once. V usage is TRBV15 and J usage is TRBJ2-5; D may be TRBD2 (7 bases). Per the germline V gene, CDR1 is LNHNV and CDR2 is YYDKDF (reference sequence). V was trimmed by 4 bases and J by 3 bases, leaving 18 bases between them. This CDR3 comprises 16 residues. The DNA for the CDR3 is TGTGCCACCAGCAAAGGGGGGCGGGGGAGGAAAGAGACCCAGTACTTC. It encodes CATSKGGRGRKETQYF.

A remark on this clone: Other DNA sequences within the sample encode an identical CDR3. J is TRBJ1-2 and V is TRBV18; 8 bases are a match to TRBD1. Losses at the gene ends were 0 bases for V and 4 bases for J; bases not matched to a gene: 1. The germline gives CDR1 KGHSH, CDR2 LQKENI. The length of the CDR3 is 14 residues. CDR3 amino acids: CASSPPTGGYGYTF. The CDR3 bases are TGTGCCAGCTCACCACCCACAGGGGGCTATGGCTACACCTTC.

J is TRBJ1-1 and V is TRBV19; the match to TRBD1 covers 8 bases. Unmatched junction bases numbered 6, after V lost 9 bases and J lost 6 bases. The CDR3 sequence is 12 residues long. CDR1 is LNHDA, CDR2 SQIVND, per germline (reference sequence). CDR3 nucleotide sequence: TGTGCCAGCCTTACAGGGGGGTCTGAAGCTTTCTTT. Translated: CASLTGGSEAFF.

The chain has TRBV5-8 and TRBJ1-2; D may be TRBD1 (6 bases). The CDR3 sequence is 16 residues long. Germline assignment: CDR1 SGHTS and CDR2 YDEGEE. Trimming removed 1 base from V and 6 bases from J, with 19 bases in between. The CDR3 region is CASSLYGRTGSHGYTF. The CDR3 DNA sequence: TGTGCCAGCAGCTTGTATGGTCGAACAGGGAGCCATGGCTACACCTTC.

The chain has TRBV6-5 and TRBJ2-7; D remains ambiguous. The CDR3 sequence is 12 residues long. V shed 8 bases and J shed 3 bases, with 11 bases lying between them. From germline, CDR1 is MNHEY and CDR2 SVGAGI. The CDR3 DNA follows: TGTGCCAGCGGCGACCCAGGCTACGAGCAGTACTTC. This sequence encodes CASGDPGYEQYF.

The chain employs TRBV27 and TRBJ2-5, with 7 bases matching TRBD1. The V gene's germline CDR1 is MNHEY and CDR2 SMNVEV (reference sequence). The ends lost 1 base at V and 4 bases at J; junction bases unmatched: 3. The length of the CDR3 is 14 residues. CDR3 sequence (DNA): TGTGCCAGCAGTTTATTGGCAGGGGGAGAGACCCAGTACTTC. This encodes CASSLLAGGETQYF.

The chain employs TRBV5-7 and TRBJ2-7; a possible D gene is TRBD1 (6 bases). TRBV5-7 has ORF status, its function being uncertain. V was pared by 4 bases and J by 0 bases, with 8 bases between. The CDR3 runs 13 residues. The CDR3 region is CASSIQGSYEQYF. CDR3 sequence (DNA): TGTGCCAGCAGCATACAGGGCTCCTACGAGCAGTACTTC.

The genes are TRBV7-2 and TRBJ2-3, with D hard to call. Germline assignment: CDR1 SGHTA and CDR2 FQGNSA. V was shortened by 0 bases and J by 6 bases, with 13 bases between the two germline ends. This CDR3 comprises 15 residues. For the CDR3, the DNA is TGTGCCAGCAGCTTAGCGCGAGGCCTCGGCGATACGCAGTATTTT. Translated: CASSLARGLGDTQYF.

The J gene is TRBJ1-1, the V gene TRBV5-1, with 7 bases identical to TRBD1. The CDR3 loop spans 12 amino acids. Germline CDR1 is SGHRS and CDR2 is YFSETQ. The J segment lost 7 bases and the V segment lost 4 bases, leaving 4 bases of the junction unmatched. The CDR3 sequence is CASSDRDSEAFF. The CDR3 nucleotides are TGCGCCAGCAGCGACCGGGACAGTGAAGCTTTCTTT. Complete variable domain (other parts from reference TRBV5-1 and TRBJ1-1): KAGVTQTPRYLIKTRGQQVTLSCSPISGHRSVSWYQQTPGQGLQFLFEYFSETQRNKGNFPGRFSGRQFSNSRSEMNVSTLELGDSALYLCASSDRDSEAFFGQGTRLTVV.

This clone was observed once. The genes are TRBV6-5 and TRBJ2-2; 8 nucleotides line up with TRBD1. Trimming at V came to 2 bases and at J to 6 bases, leaving 8 bases not matched to a gene. Germline CDR1 and CDR2: MNHEY and SVGAGI. This CDR3 has 16 amino acids. The CDR3 region is CASSYTTGAYAGELFF. DNA for the CDR3: TGTGCCAGCAGTTACACGACAGGGGCTTATGCCGGGGAGCTGTTTTTT.

This clone was picked up a small number of times. CDR3 region: CASSLGLYGTQYF. The CDR3 DNA is TGTGCCAGCAGCTTGGGGCTTTATGGTACCCAGTACTTC. This chain joins TRBV5-6 and TRBJ2-5; D is uncertain. The length of the CDR3 is 13 residues. Germline loops: CDR1 SGHDT, CDR2 YYEEEE. Deletions cut 0 bases from V and 8 bases from J, with 11 bases between.

This clone has a count of ten or more. The chain couples TRBV19 to TRBJ1-5; D may be TRBD1 (6 bases). The ends were cut back, 5 bases at V and 3 bases at J, with 11 bases in the middle. Germline V lookup: CDR1 LNHDA, CDR2 SQIVND (reference sequence). The CDR3 sequence is 14 residues long. CDR3 protein: CASSPQGNNQPQHF. DNA of the CDR3: TGTGCCAGTAGTCCACAGGGAAACAATCAGCCCCAGCATTTT.

The chain combines TRBV5-1 with TRBJ2-6; D is perhaps TRBD2 (5 bases). V shed 1 base and J shed 1 base, with 9 bases lying between them. CDR1 is SGHRS and CDR2 is YFSETQ in the germline V gene. CDR3 length equals 16 residues. DNA of the CDR3: TGCGCCAGCAGCTTGTATCCGGGATCTGGGGCCAACGTCCTGACTTTC. It is translated as CASSLYPGSGANVLTF. Using reference TRBV5-1 and TRBJ2-6 for the parts outside the CDR3, the full variable domain is KAGVTQTPRYLIKTRGQQVTLSCSPISGHRSVSWYQQTPGQGLQFLFEYFSETQRNKGNFPGRFSGRQFSNSRSEMNVSTLELGDSALYLCASSLYPGSGANVLTFGAGSRLTVL.

This clone was seen only once. This sequence joins TRBV6-5 and TRBJ2-5; TRBD2 matches 7 bases. The junction had 5 bases not matched to a gene; V was cut back by 8 bases and J by 2 bases. CDR3 size: 13 residues. CDR1 MNHEY and CDR2 SVGAGI come from the germline V gene. The CDR3 loop is CASSRERQETQYF. For the CDR3, the DNA is TGTGCCAGCTCGCGGGAGCGTCAAGAGACCCAGTACTTC.

The genes are TRBV3-1 (or the pseudogene TRBV3-2) and TRBJ1-5; perhaps TRBD1 as D (5 bases). The V end was cut by 0 bases, the J end by 4 bases, with 7 bases between. The CDR3 runs 14 residues. CDR1 LGHDT and CDR2 YNNKEL come from the germline V gene (reference sequence). The CDR3 DNA sequence: TGTGCCAGCAGCCAAGACACAGGAAATCAGCCCCAGCATTTT. Its translation is CASSQDTGNQPQHF.

V is TRBV5-1 and J is TRBJ2-3; the match to TRBD2 covers 7 bases. The CDR3 length is 16 residues. Germline V CDR1 and CDR2: SGHRS, YFSETQ. V was pared by 4 bases and J by 2 bases, with 10 bases of the junction left unmatched. DNA for the CDR3: TGCGCCAGCAGCCCCCCTACGGGAGGTATCACAGATACGCAGTATTTT. Amino acid sequence: CASSPPTGGITDTQYF.

J is TRBJ2-5 and V is TRBV3-1 (or the pseudogene TRBV3-2); 12 nucleotides match TRBD2. Germline lookup yields CDR1 LGHDT and CDR2 YNNKEL (reference sequence). The CDR3 has 17 residues. With V trimmed by 6 bases and J by 1 base, 9 bases remained unmatched. The CDR3 DNA is TGTGCCAGCAGTCGTGGACTAGCGGGATCTCCCCAAGAGACCCAGTACTTC. This translates into CASSRGLAGSPQETQYF.

This chain connects TRBV19 to TRBJ2-5, with TRBD2 matching 11 bases. The CDR3 has 14 residues. Germline values: CDR1 LNHDA, CDR2 SQIVND (reference sequence). Losses at the gene ends were 8 bases for V and 5 bases for J; bases not matched to a gene: 7. The DNA of the CDR3 is TGTGCCAGTGGTAGCGGGGGGGCCCGGGAGACCCAGTACTTC. As protein: CASGSGGARETQYF.

The gene calls are TRBV7-9 and TRBJ2-7; D unresolved. Looked up from germline, CDR1 is SEHNR and CDR2 is FQNEAQ (reference sequence). V lost 1 base and J 7 bases, leaving 14 bases between the germline ends. There are 14 residues in the CDR3. CDR3 region: CASSLEASVWEQYF. The CDR3 DNA reads TGTGCCAGCAGCTTAGAAGCAAGCGTGTGGGAGCAGTACTTC. Variable domain in full (rest from reference TRBV7-9 and TRBJ2-7): DTGVSQNPRHKITKRGQNVTFRCDPISEHNRLYWYRQTLGQGPEFLTYFQNEAQLEKSRLLSDRFSAERPKGSFSTLEIQRTEQGDSAMYLCASSLEASVWEQYFGPGTRLTVT.

The table lists this clone with a count of one. The chain couples TRBV24-1 to TRBJ2-6; D unclear. CDR3 size: 16 residues. Germline values: CDR1 KGHDR, CDR2 SFDVKD. V dropped 4 bases and J dropped 0 bases, with 9 bases sitting between them. CDR3 residues: CATSENSNSGANVLTF. In DNA, the CDR3 is TGTGCCACCAGTGAAAATTCAAACTCTGGGGCCAACGTCCTGACTTTC.

This clone was seen many times. The chain combines TRBV14 with TRBJ2-7, with 7 bases that match TRBD1. V dropped 4 bases and J dropped 3; count of bases not matched to a gene: 6. The CDR3 is 14 residues long. Germline CDR1 is SGHDN and CDR2 is FVKESK. The CDR3 coding sequence is TGTGCCAGCAGCCTCGGACAGGTCATCTACGAGCAGTACTTC. Its translation is CASSLGQVIYEQYF.

This clone was observed a few times. The chain uses TRBV11-2 and TRBJ1-1, with D perhaps TRBD1 (6 bases). Germline V gene lookup returns CDR1 SGHAT and CDR2 FQNNGV. Trimming shortened V by 1 base and J by 0 bases, and 12 bases separated the two germline ends. This CDR3 is built from 16 residues. Here the CDR3 DNA reads TGTGCCAGCAGCTTAGCGTTACAGGGCATGAACACTGAAGCTTTCTTT. It codes for CASSLALQGMNTEAFF.

V gene TRBV28 combines with J gene TRBJ1-2; TRBD1 matches 7 bases. This CDR3 comprises 12 residues. Trimming took 6 bases from V and 4 from J; bases not matched to a gene: 2. CDR1 and CDR2 from the germline V gene are MDHEN and SYDVKM. The CDR3 DNA follows: TGTGCCAGCAGCGACAGGGTCTATGGCTACACCTTC. Its translation: CASSDRVYGYTF.

CDR3 DNA sequence: TGTGCCAGCAGTTACCTCGAGGAGCCCCAGCATTTT. Its protein is CASSYLEEPQHF. V usage is TRBV6-5 and J usage is TRBJ1-5; no clear D. This CDR3 has 12 residues. The V end was cut by 2 bases, the J end by 8 bases, with 7 bases between. Germline V gives CDR1 MNHEY, CDR2 SVGAGI.

This chain links TRBV11-3 with TRBJ2-7, with 7 nucleotides matching TRBD1. This CDR3 region has 14 residues. CDR1 is SGHNT and CDR2 is YENEEA in the germline V gene. V lost 5 bases and J lost 4; bases outside the gene matches: 8. CDR3 bases: TGTGCCAGCAGCCTGGCCCGACAGGGATACGAGCAGTACTTC. It yields the protein CASSLARQGYEQYF.